One and the same sample provided the 13 T cell receptor beta chains below, sequenced in a study of T cells after yellow fever vaccination. MiXCR was run by TCRdb on the 5' RACE reads, yielding one entry per CDR3 protein. The sample consists of hundreds of thousands of distinct CDR3 sequences, roughly 20% of them appearing once. The specimen comprised PBMCs, sampled before the yellow fever booster vaccination. The receptors originated from a man aged 18 to 29 who received the YFV17D yellow fever vaccine.

The chain couples TRBV6-2 or TRBV6-3 to TRBJ1-5, with D perhaps matching TRBD1 (5 bases). The CDR3 spans 14 residues. Germline V CDR1 and CDR2: MNHEY, SVGEGT. V was pared by 7 bases and J by 5 bases, with 15 bases between. Written as DNA, the CDR3 is TGTGCCAGCACCAACGTGGAGGGGCATCAGCCCCAGCATTTT. Encoded protein: CASTNVEGHQPQHF.

The V call is TRBV18, the J call TRBJ1-5, with 9 bases matching TRBD1. The CDR3 length is 14 residues. Germline V lookup: CDR1 KGHSH, CDR2 LQKENI. The V and J ends lost 5 bases and 4 bases, in that order; junction bases with no gene match: 3. The CDR3 DNA follows: TGTGCCAGCTCATCACAGGGGGCAAATCAGCCCCAGCATTTT. Protein product: CASSSQGANQPQHF.

The CDR3 DNA sequence: TGCGCCAGCAGCCCATTATATCCACAGGACGAGCAGTACGTC. Translation: CASSPLYPQDEQYV. This chain links TRBV4-1 with TRBJ2-7; D may be TRBD1 (5 bases). The length of the CDR3 is 14 residues. V gave up 4 bases and J gave up 5 bases, with 15 bases separating them. The germline V gene encodes CDR1 MGHRA and CDR2 YSYEKL.

CDR3 amino acids: CAWERGGPYNEQFF. Written as DNA, the CDR3 is TGTGCCTGGGAGAGGGGGGGGCCTTACAATGAGCAGTTCTTC. The rearrangement links TRBV30 to TRBJ2-1; tentative D call: TRBD2 (7 bases). From germline, CDR1 is GTSNPN and CDR2 SVGIG (reference sequence). V shed 5 bases and J shed 4 bases, with 15 bases lying between them. This CDR3 has 14 amino acids.

This clonotype was found a few times. This chain connects TRBV5-6 to TRBJ1-4, with no clear D. Germline V gene data show CDR1 as SGHDT and CDR2 as YYEEEE. Trimming stripped 0 bases from V and 5 bases from J, with 11 bases between. This CDR3 is built from 15 residues. CDR3 region: CASSLAGPWNEKLFF. The CDR3 DNA is TGTGCCAGCAGCTTGGCCGGACCTTGGAATGAAAAACTGTTTTTT.

The CDR3 sequence: CASSRQTNEKLFF. The CDR3, as DNA: TGTGCCAGCAGCCGTCAGACGAATGAAAAACTGTTTTTT. This chain links TRBV11-2 with TRBJ1-4; D is unresolved. This CDR3 has 13 residues. Trimming cost V 5 bases and J 5 bases, with 9 bases left between them. The germline V gene encodes CDR1 SGHAT and CDR2 FQNNGV. Combining the CDR3 with reference TRBV11-2 and TRBJ1-4 gives the whole variable domain EAGVAQSPRYKIIEKRQSVAFWCNPISGHATLYWYQQILGQGPKLLIQFQNNGVVDDSQLPKDRFSAERLKGVDSTLKIQPAKLEDSAVYLCASSRQTNEKLFFGSGTQLSVL.

This clonotype turned up a few times. The V gene is TRBV4-2, the J gene TRBJ2-2; D not resolved. V was clipped by 1 base and J by 6 bases, with 9 bases between them. The CDR3 spans 14 residues. Germline V gene lookup returns CDR1 LGHNA and CDR2 YNFKEQ. CDR3 protein: CASSQGNSPGELFF. The CDR3 nucleotides read TGTGCCAGCAGCCAAGGGAATAGTCCCGGGGAGCTGTTTTTT.

This clonotype was detected a few times. The V call is TRBV6-2 or TRBV6-3, the J call TRBJ2-5; D possibly corresponds to TRBD2 (6 bases). Germline V gene sequence: CDR1 MNHEY, CDR2 SVGEGT. Trimming shortened V by 7 bases and J by 5 bases, and 11 bases separated the two germline ends. This CDR3 is 12 amino acids long. The CDR3 DNA follows: TGTGCCAGCAAGGACTATCGGGAGACCCAGTACTTC. Amino acid sequence: CASKDYRETQYF.

This clonotype is a singleton in its sample. This chain uses TRBV20-1 with TRBJ2-1; 8 bases are shared with TRBD2. The CDR3 sequence is 14 residues long. Germline-derived CDR1 and CDR2 are DFQATT and SNEGSKA (reference sequence). V shed 3 bases and J 2 bases; nucleotides not matched to a gene: 3. The CDR3 coding sequence is TGCAGTGCTAGCGGGGGGGTCCCCTACAATGAGCAGTTCTTC. Translating gives CSASGGVPYNEQFF.

The V gene is TRBV12-3 or TRBV12-4, the J gene TRBJ1-5; no reliable D call. There are 15 residues in the CDR3. V lost 5 bases, J lost 2 bases, and 13 bases lay in between. CDR3 residues: CASSPDGRGNQPQHF. CDR3 DNA: TGTGCCAGCAGTCCCGACGGCCGGGGCAATCAGCCCCAGCATTTT.

This clonotype was counted a few times. This chain uses TRBV20-1 with TRBJ2-7; 8 positions match TRBD2. The germline V gene has CDR1 DFQATT and CDR2 SNEGSKA (reference sequence). The V and J ends lost 2 bases and 0 bases, in that order; junction bases with no gene match: 6. The length of the CDR3 is 15 residues. CDR3 coding DNA: TGCAGTGCTAGAAGGGGCGGGGGGTTCTCCTACGAGCAGTACTTC. This encodes CSARRGGGFSYEQYF.

The rearrangement links TRBV7-9 to TRBJ2-7; weak D call: TRBD2 (5 bases). The CDR3 runs 14 residues. V lost 1 base to trimming and J lost 6 bases, with 13 bases between them. The germline CDR1 and CDR2 sequences are SEHNR and FQNEAQ (reference sequence). CDR3 sequence: CASSLGVAAGEQYV. As DNA, the CDR3 is TGTGCCAGCAGCTTAGGGGTGGCTGCGGGCGAGCAGTACGTC.

This clonotype was found a few times. The chain joins TRBV11-2 to TRBJ2-3; TRBD2 aligns across 7 bases. Germline loops: CDR1 SGHAT, CDR2 FQNNGV. The CDR3 sequence is 18 residues long. The V and J ends lost 3 bases and 1 base, in that order; junction bases with no gene match: 13. The CDR3 nucleotides are TGTGCCAGCAGCTTCGGGCGTCGGGGGGATCTTCGCACAGATACGCAGTATTTT. It encodes CASSFGRRGDLRTDTQYF.